What follows are 28 T cell receptor beta chains derived from one specimen sequenced in a study of control samples from healthy donors and cancer patients. Profiling relied on immunoSEQ multiplex PCR, and the TCRdb table lists in-frame clones only, not all of them. The top ten clones hold about an eighth of a sample with more than 140,000 clones, approximately 94% of them seen once. The sample was blood. Receptor source: a man in his forties in good health.

The chain combines TRBV25-1 with TRBJ2-7; D not resolved. CDR1 and CDR2 from the germline V gene are MGHDK and SYGVNS. The CDR3 has 14 residues. Trimming cost V 6 bases and J 6 bases, with 18 bases left between them. The CDR3 spells CASSLGSPLSEQYF. Written as DNA, the CDR3 is TGTGCCAGCAGCCTAGGTAGTCCGCTCTCCGAGCAGTACTTC.

The chain recombines TRBV9 with TRBJ2-2; no firm D call. Trimming took off 7 bases at V and 0 bases at J, with 7 bases between the two ends. Germline CDR1 SGDLS, CDR2 YYNGEE. The CDR3 is 13 residues long. The CDR3 DNA follows: TGTGCCAGCCGACCGGCGAACACCGGGGAGCTGTTTTTT. It codes for CASRPANTGELFF.

This clone was recorded once. The chain combines TRBV6-5 with TRBJ2-7; no definite D call. The V gene's germline CDR1 is MNHEY and CDR2 SVGAGI. V was pared by 6 bases and J by 6 bases, with 12 bases between. The CDR3 is made up of 12 amino acids. In DNA, the CDR3 is TGTGCCAGCAGCCTCAGGTGGGGCGAGCAGTACTTC. Translating it yields CASSLRWGEQYF.

V gene TRBV14 combines with J gene TRBJ1-4; 10 bases agree with TRBD1. The CDR3 is 14 amino acids. Germline assignment: CDR1 SGHDN and CDR2 FVKESK. Trimming removed 4 bases from V and 7 bases from J; junction bases left unmatched: 3. DNA for the CDR3: TGTGCCAGCAGCCGGACAGGGGGTGGTGAAAAACTGTTTTTT. Encoded protein: CASSRTGGGEKLFF.

CDR3 bases: TGTGCCAGCAGCTTAGTTTTGGAGGGTCAAGAGACCCAGTACTTC. Amino acid sequence: CASSLVLEGQETQYF. This sequence joins TRBV7-9 and TRBJ2-5, with a possible D match to TRBD2 (6 bases). V lost 1 base and J lost 2, with 11 bases in between. This CDR3 comprises 15 residues. CDR1 is SEHNR and CDR2 is FQNEAQ in the germline V gene (reference sequence).

This clone occurred a few times. This sequence joins TRBV30 and TRBJ2-6; 8 nucleotides line up with TRBD2. Germline lookup yields CDR1 GTSNPN and CDR2 SVGIG (reference sequence). This CDR3 region has 16 residues. J gave up 1 base and V 2 bases, and 4 bases lay outside the gene matches. The CDR3 protein is CAWSPAGVSGANVLTF. Written as DNA, the CDR3 is TGTGCCTGGAGTCCAGCGGGAGTTTCTGGGGCCAACGTCCTGACTTTC.

J is TRBJ1-2 and V is TRBV5-6; tentative D call: TRBD1 (5 bases). V lost 0 bases, J lost 2 bases, and 11 bases lay in between. The CDR3 loop spans 15 amino acids. Germline V gene lookup returns CDR1 SGHDT and CDR2 YYEEEE. As DNA, the CDR3 is TGTGCCAGCAGCTTGGTGGGGGAGCTAAACTATGGCTACACCTTC. This encodes CASSLVGELNYGYTF.

The chain uses TRBV19 and TRBJ2-7; D unclear. V was cut by 0 bases and J by 6 bases, with 3 bases left in between. Per the germline V gene, CDR1 is LNHDA and CDR2 is SQIVND (reference sequence). The CDR3 is made up of 11 amino acids. The CDR3 coding sequence is TGTGCCAGTAGTATAGAGGGCGAGCAGTACTTC. Protein: CASSIEGEQYF.

V gene TRBV9 combines with J gene TRBJ1-1; TRBD1 matches 9 bases. V was clipped by 0 bases and J by 5 bases; unmatched bases: 8. This CDR3 contains 16 residues. Germline CDR1 SGDLS, CDR2 YYNGEE. The CDR3 nucleotides are TGTGCCAGCAGCGTAGATGGGACAGGGTTGTTGACTGAAGCTTTCTTT. It yields the protein CASSVDGTGLLTEAFF.

This rearrangement joins TRBV9 to TRBJ2-3; TRBD2 is a possible D gene (7 bases). This CDR3 contains 16 residues. Trimming removed 0 bases from V and 4 bases from J, with 15 bases in between. Germline V gives CDR1 SGDLS, CDR2 YYNGEE. DNA of the CDR3: TGTGCCAGCAGCGTAGGGGGTCGGGGGGCCTCAGATACGCAGTATTTT. Encoded protein: CASSVGGRGASDTQYF.

The chain uses TRBV29-1 and TRBJ1-2; unclear D gene. V was clipped by 4 bases and J by 2 bases, with 8 bases between them. The CDR3 is 12 amino acids. Germline lookup yields CDR1 SQVTM and CDR2 ANQGSEA. The CDR3: CSVGAGNYGYTF. As DNA, the CDR3 is TGCAGCGTTGGGGCCGGGAACTATGGCTACACCTTC. Full variable domain (rest looked up from reference TRBV29-1 and TRBJ1-2): SAVISQKPSRDICQRGTSLTIQCQVDSQVTMMFWYRQQPGQSLTLIATANQGSEATYESGFVIDKFPISRPNLTFSTLTVSNMSPEDSSIYLCSVGAGNYGYTFGSGTRLTVV.

The table lists this clone with a count of one. This chain connects TRBV4-2 to TRBJ2-2, with D perhaps matching TRBD2 (6 bases). The CDR3 contains 17 residues. The germline CDR1 and CDR2 sequences are LGHNA and YNFKEQ. Trimming pared 0 bases from V and 6 bases from J, leaving 17 bases between. As DNA, the CDR3 is TGTGCCAGCAGCCAAGACATTCGACTAGGGTCGTCCGGGGAGCTGTTTTTT. It translates to CASSQDIRLGSSGELFF.

This clone was counted a single time. V and J are TRBV3-1 (or the pseudogene TRBV3-2) and TRBJ2-7; D gene unclear. In germline, CDR1 is LGHDT, CDR2 YNNKEL (reference sequence). The CDR3 is 15 residues long. Trimming left V 1 base short and J 0 bases short, with 10 bases between. CDR3 region: CASSQVWPYSYEQYF. CDR3 nucleotides: TGTGCCAGCAGCCAAGTTTGGCCGTACTCCTACGAGCAGTACTTC.

The chain uses TRBV25-1 and TRBJ2-7, with TRBD2 matching 10 bases. The V segment lost 1 base and the J segment 2 bases; nucleotides outside the gene matches: 2. This CDR3 has 15 residues. CDR1 and CDR2 (germline): MGHDK, SYGVNS. CDR3 coding DNA: TGTGCCAGCAGTGAATTGACTAGCGGGCCCTACGAGCAGTACTTC. Protein product: CASSELTSGPYEQYF.

The CDR3 protein is CASSRGREAFF. The DNA for the CDR3 is TGTGCCAGCAGCCGGGGGCGTGAAGCTTTCTTT. This chain connects TRBV3-1 (or the pseudogene TRBV3-2) to TRBJ1-1; TRBD1 might be the D (6 bases). Germline V gives CDR1 LGHDT, CDR2 YNNKEL (reference sequence). V was shortened by 4 bases and J by 7 bases, with 7 bases between the two germline ends. CDR3 size: 11 residues.

V and J are TRBV5-1 and TRBJ1-1, with D possibly being TRBD1 (5 bases). The CDR3 runs to 14 residues. Between the trimmed V and J ends, which lost 7 bases and 0 bases, there was a span of 13 bases. CDR1 SGHRS and CDR2 YFSETQ come from the germline V gene. In nucleotides, the CDR3 is TGCGCCAGCTGGGAGGGGTGGGTGAACACTGAAGCTTTCTTT. It is translated as CASWEGWVNTEAFF. The full variable domain, in which reference TRBV5-1 and TRBJ1-1 provide the parts outside the CDR3, is KAGVTQTPRYLIKTRGQQVTLSCSPISGHRSVSWYQQTPGQGLQFLFEYFSETQRNKGNFPGRFSGRQFSNSRSEMNVSTLELGDSALYLCASWEGWVNTEAFFGQGTRLTVV.

The rearrangement links TRBV4-2 to TRBJ2-5; 10 nucleotides agree with TRBD2. The trim removed 5 bases at V and 4 bases at J, leaving 10 bases unmatched. CDR1 and CDR2 (germline): LGHNA, YNFKEQ. The CDR3 extends over 16 amino acids. CDR3 region: CASSGVLAGMAETQYF. CDR3 bases: TGTGCCAGCAGCGGAGTACTAGCGGGGATGGCAGAGACCCAGTACTTC.

The chain couples TRBV4-1 to TRBJ1-3, with TRBD1 as a possible D gene (5 bases). Germline-derived CDR1 and CDR2 are MGHRA and YSYEKL. CDR3 length equals 19 residues. The V end was cut by 3 bases, the J end by 0 bases, with 21 bases between. CDR3 residues: CASSHSSRQGDHSGNTIYF. The CDR3 DNA reads TGCGCCAGCAGCCATTCCAGTCGGCAGGGAGATCACTCTGGAAACACCATATATTTT.

V and J are TRBV13 and TRBJ1-1; D is uncertain. Trimming took off 5 bases at V and 3 bases at J, with 19 bases between the two ends. This CDR3 spans 16 amino acids. Germline V gene data show CDR1 as PRHDT and CDR2 as FYEKMQ (reference sequence). This CDR3 is CASSRKPFPVDTEAFF. The DNA for the CDR3 is TGTGCCAGCAGCCGCAAACCTTTCCCGGTAGACACTGAAGCTTTCTTT.

The V and J genes are TRBV7-9 and TRBJ1-4, with no clear D. V shed 1 base and J shed 5 bases, with 8 bases lying between them. The CDR3 is 14 residues long. Germline values: CDR1 SEHNR, CDR2 FQNEAQ (reference sequence). The chain's CDR3 is CASSLGQENEKLFF. The CDR3 DNA is TGTGCCAGCAGCTTAGGGCAGGAGAATGAAAAACTGTTTTTT.

The chain carries TRBV12-3 or TRBV12-4 and TRBJ2-7; 11 bases map to TRBD1. The V segment lost 5 bases and the J segment 6 bases; nucleotides outside the gene matches: 3. This CDR3 is built from 13 residues. CDR3 region: CASSLGTGGEQYF. CDR3 coding DNA: TGTGCCAGCAGTCTGGGGACAGGGGGCGAGCAGTACTTC.

V gene TRBV12-3 or TRBV12-4 combines with J gene TRBJ1-3, with D tentatively TRBD1 (5 bases). The CDR3 has 13 amino acids. V gave up 10 bases and J gave up 10 bases, with 20 bases separating them. The CDR3 loop reads CATAAGVGGTIYF. CDR3 in DNA: TGTGCCACCGCCGCTGGTGTGGGGGGGACCATATATTTT.

The chain uses TRBV2 and TRBJ2-7, with TRBD1 matching over 10 bases. The V and J ends lost 4 bases and 4 bases, in that order; junction bases with no gene match: 4. This CDR3 is 14 amino acids long. Germline CDR1 reads SNHLY; CDR2 reads FYNNEI. The CDR3 DNA sequence: TGTGCCAGCAGTGGGGGGGACAGGGGATACGAGCAGTACTTC. It specifies CASSGGDRGYEQYF. The full variable domain, with the rest looked up from reference TRBV2 and TRBJ2-7, is EPEVTQTPSHQVTQMGQEVILRCVPISNHLYFYWYRQILGQKVEFLVSFYNNEISEKSEIFDDQFSVERPDGSNFTLKIRSTKLEDSAMYFCASSGGDRGYEQYFGPGTRLTVT.

The chain carries TRBV4-2 and TRBJ1-1; the match to TRBD1 covers 11 bases. V lost 0 bases, J lost 11 bases, and 5 bases stayed unmatched. Germline CDR1 reads LGHNA; CDR2 reads YNFKEQ. The CDR3 has 14 residues. This CDR3 reads CASSQDGQGAVAFF. In DNA, the CDR3 is TGTGCCAGCAGCCAAGACGGACAGGGGGCTGTTGCTTTCTTT.

This chain uses TRBV3-1 (or the pseudogene TRBV3-2) with TRBJ1-1; D unclear. Germline CDR1 reads LGHDT; CDR2 reads YNNKEL (reference sequence). This CDR3 contains 15 residues. V was pared by 4 bases and J by 1 base, with 13 bases between. The DNA for the CDR3 is TGTGCCAGCAGCCCCAGACGGGTAAGGAACACTGAAGCTTTCTTT. This sequence encodes CASSPRRVRNTEAFF.

V and J are TRBV10-3 and TRBJ1-1; D is uncertain. CDR1 is ENHRY and CDR2 is SYGVKD in the germline V gene. V lost 7 bases to trimming and J lost 1 base, with 19 bases between them. The CDR3 runs 16 residues. The CDR3 is CAITSDPAATNTEAFF. The CDR3 nucleotides are TGTGCCATCACCTCGGACCCGGCTGCTACGAACACTGAAGCTTTCTTT.

The genes are TRBV13 and TRBJ2-1, with TRBD2 matching 8 bases. In germline, CDR1 is PRHDT, CDR2 FYEKMQ (reference sequence). Trimming removed 3 bases from V and 6 bases from J; junction bases left unmatched: 10. There are 16 residues in the CDR3. CDR3 DNA: TGTGCCAGCAGCTTCCCGGGAGCGGGAGTTCCCAATGAGCAGTTCTTC. Translating it yields CASSFPGAGVPNEQFF.

The chain combines TRBV24-1 with TRBJ2-7; 7 bases match TRBD2. CDR3 length: 17 amino acids. Trimming at V came to 5 bases and at J to 0 bases, leaving 12 bases not matched to a gene. Germline values: CDR1 KGHDR, CDR2 SFDVKD. CDR3 nucleotides: TGTGCCACCAGTGGGGGGGGGACCGCGGCCAGCTCCTACGAGCAGTACTTC. Encoded protein: CATSGGGTAASSYEQYF.